One T cell receptor beta chain is described in this entry. This clone showed up just once. What this receptor recognizes is not known. No much larger clone exists at a distance of one base, and base qualities are not known. These data are taken from a study of OX40 agonist ivuxolimab in advanced cancers. Concerning the study at large: Ivuxolimab was a fully human IgG2 agonistic monoclonal antibody targeting the costimulatory receptor OX40 (CD134). Partial responses occurred in three dose-escalation patients, of whom one had hepatocellular carcinoma and two had cutaneous melanoma. In the dose-escalation cohort, 70% to 85% of patients were male, and the mean age was about 55 years, with a range of about 23 to 85. Peripheral TCRbeta sequencing was intended to test whether TCR sequence diversity was altered and clonal T-cell expansion was caused by ivuxolimab. Among the roughly 50 dose-escalation patients, about 19 had hepatocellular carcinoma, about 15 melanoma, 9 renal cell carcinoma and 9 head and neck cancer. The paper covers the monotherapy dose-escalation part of the phase I ivuxolimab trial, which included N of about 50 patients. Prior anti-PD-1, anti-PD-L1 or anti-CTLA-4 therapy was permitted, and approximately 39% of dose-escalation patients had received checkpoint inhibitors. Intravenous ivuxolimab was administered to patients every 2 weeks at six dose levels: 0.01, 0.1, 0.3, 1.5, 3 and 10 mg/kg. Results the study describes overall, beyond this receptor: In partial responders in the 0.1-3.0 mg/kg groups, normalized peripheral clonal expansion was found to be among the lowest, especially among CD8+ T cells. After ivuxolimab, expanded clones were on average more numerous among CD8+ T cells than among CD4+ T cells. Low levels of normalized T-cell clonal expansion were also seen in some patients who did not respond. At doses of 0.1 to 3.0 mg/kg, clonal expansion of both CD4+ and CD8+ T cells in blood was seen between baseline and week 6. The antigen specificity of the clonally expanded peripheral T cells was not determined.

CDR1 and CDR2, looked up from the germline V gene (reference sequence), are LNHDA and SQIVND. V ends up 5 bases short and J 5 bases short, with an unmatched junction base count of 6. Measured from the cysteine to the phenylalanine, the CDR3 is 14 residues long. Just the 42-base CDR3 DNA is kept, in frame starting at base 1. The trial excluded patients who had a history of autoimmune disease or who were on systemic immunosuppression. Peripheral blood for TCR sequencing was drawn from every dose cohort at baseline, at cycle 4 day 1 and at cycle 7 day 1. Samples were obtained from an open-label, multicenter, first-in-human phase I dose-escalation trial of ivuxolimab. Adults with locally advanced or metastatic melanoma, renal cell, hepatocellular, or head and neck squamous cell carcinoma were enrolled in the trial. Before TCR sequencing, CD4+ T cells and CD8+ T cells from peripheral blood were sorted into separate populations.

Genomic DNA was extracted from sorted cells for sequencing of the TCRbeta CDR3 region. The immunoSEQ Assay was used for sequencing of TCRbeta CDR3 regions. This is the immuneACCESS table as TCRdb keeps it, with only in-frame sequences that have V and J called. A part of the clones is gone; compared with another copy, unresolved V genes explain less than half, and the rest is unexplained. Present in this sample are roughly 93,000 clones, 92% of which were seen just once. Clones ranked in the top ten supply around 0.5% of the sample. The material sequenced was CD4+ or CD8+ T cells sorted from blood, taken in a trial of the OX40 agonist ivuxolimab. The receptor chain draws on TRBV19 and TRBJ1-5; 7 middle bases align to TRBD1. This TCR was recovered from an adult with an advanced solid tumor such as melanoma, head and neck, liver or kidney cancer. The CDR3 loop reads CASSPRGGYQPQHF. The DNA is as follows: TGTGCCAGTAGTCCCAGGGGGGGGTATCAGCCCCAGCATTTT.